The 30 T cell receptor beta chains below were found in one sample sequenced in a study of blood T cell repertoires in COVID-19. Method: immunoSEQ multiplex PCR; TCRdb's copy keeps in-frame clones and lacks some. The profile shows about 180,000 clones, approximately 78% of them singletons. Sequencing was carried out using peripheral blood. The source of these receptors is an elderly woman with COVID-19, enrolled during active disease.

This chain uses TRBV4-3 with TRBJ2-7, with D possibly TRBD1 on 5 matching bases. V lost 0 bases to trimming and J lost 2 bases, with 11 bases between them. Germline V gene lookup returns CDR1 LGHNA and CDR2 YSLEER. CDR3 length: 15 residues. The CDR3 is CASSQDRSRAYEQYF. CDR3 nucleotides: TGCGCCAGCAGCCAAGATCGGAGCAGGGCCTACGAGCAGTACTTC.

V and J are TRBV2 and TRBJ2-1, with TRBD1 identical over 10 bases. Per the germline V gene, CDR1 is SNHLY and CDR2 is FYNNEI. The CDR3 runs 15 residues. V was pared by 8 bases and J by 4 bases, with 8 bases of the junction left unmatched. CDR3 sequence reads: CASSGDRGHYNEQFF. Here the CDR3 DNA reads TGTGCCAGCTCTGGCGACAGGGGGCATTACAATGAGCAGTTCTTC.

This chain connects TRBV19 to TRBJ1-6, with 7 bases lining up with TRBD1. Germline assignment: CDR1 LNHDA and CDR2 SQIVND (reference sequence). The CDR3 is 15 residues long. V gave up 3 bases and J gave up 10 bases; unmatched junction bases: 9. The CDR3 region is CASSIRDRDFSPLHF. As DNA, the CDR3 is TGTGCCAGTAGTATCCGAGACAGGGACTTCTCACCCCTCCACTTT.

Regarding this clone: One end of the junction fails to match germline, which may point to a read error. The chain combines TRBV18 with TRBJ1-5; D not certain. This CDR3 has 16 amino acids. Germline V CDR1 and CDR2: KGHSH, LQKENI. CDR3: CASSPSQIQEGNRLFF. CDR3 bases: TGTGCCAGCTCACCATCGCAAATCCAGGAGGGAAACCGCTTGTTTTTT.

The gene calls are TRBV27 and TRBJ2-1; 11 bases agree with TRBD2. CDR3 length equals 17 residues. Germline V gene lookup returns CDR1 MNHEY and CDR2 SMNVEV (reference sequence). V trimming: 1 base; J trimming: 5 bases; junction bases outside the gene matches: 7. This CDR3 is CASSLFVSGGVNNEQFF. The CDR3 nucleotides read TGTGCCAGCAGTTTATTTGTTAGCGGGGGGGTGAACAATGAGCAGTTCTTC.

The chain combines TRBV4-1 with TRBJ2-1, with D perhaps TRBD1 (6 bases). V was shortened by 0 bases and J by 3 bases, with 15 bases between the two germline ends. CDR3 length equals 17 residues. CDR1 MGHRA and CDR2 YSYEKL come from the germline V gene. The CDR3 here is CASSQDRAAGVYNEQFF. The CDR3, as DNA: TGCGCCAGCAGCCAAGACCGGGCCGCAGGGGTCTACAATGAGCAGTTCTTC.

The chain links TRBV19 to TRBJ1-2; 7 nucleotides align to TRBD1. The V gene end was trimmed by 3 bases and the J gene end by 2 bases; junction bases not matched to a gene: 15. Germline loops: CDR1 LNHDA, CDR2 SQIVND (reference sequence). The CDR3 consists of 18 residues. The CDR3 region is CASSISQGRTGSNYGYTF. Written as DNA, the CDR3 is TGTGCCAGTAGTATTTCCCAAGGCCGGACAGGTTCGAACTATGGCTACACCTTC.

J is TRBJ2-7 and V is TRBV29-1, with TRBD1 matching over 8 bases. Trimming removed 7 bases from V and 3 bases from J; junction bases left unmatched: 8. Per the germline V gene, CDR1 is SQVTM and CDR2 is ANQGSEA. The CDR3 length is 13 residues. The DNA of the CDR3 is TGCAGCGCCTTGCAGGGGGCTGGCTACGAGCAGTACTTC. Translated, it gives CSALQGAGYEQYF.

There are a few counts of this clone. V is TRBV18 and J is TRBJ2-3, with TRBD1 as a possible D gene (6 bases). Germline V CDR1 and CDR2: KGHSH, LQKENI. The ends were cut back, 0 bases at V and 6 bases at J, with 13 bases in the middle. The CDR3 extends over 15 amino acids. CDR3 residues: CASSPPQGRIDTQYF. DNA of the CDR3: TGTGCCAGCTCACCACCCCAGGGGAGAATCGATACGCAGTATTTT.

The CDR3 coding sequence is TGTGCCAGCAGGAATAGGACTAGCGGCTACAATGAGCAGTTCTTC. Its protein product is CASRNRTSGYNEQFF. This sequence joins TRBV11-2 and TRBJ2-1; 10 bases align to TRBD2. The CDR3 loop spans 15 amino acids. After removal of 6 bases from V and 3 bases from J, the junction contained 5 bases not matched to a gene. Germline V gives CDR1 SGHAT, CDR2 FQNNGV.

A few counts support this clone. V usage is TRBV5-1 and J usage is TRBJ2-7, with 9 bases identical to TRBD1. V was clipped by 4 bases and J by 7 bases; unmatched bases: 12. Germline values: CDR1 SGHRS, CDR2 YFSETQ. This CDR3 spans 15 amino acids. CDR3 in DNA: TGCGCCAGCAGCCCGTCCCGGGACAGGGCCCTAGAGCAGTACTTC. Protein: CASSPSRDRALEQYF.

This sequence joins TRBV7-8 and TRBJ1-2, with D unresolved. In germline, CDR1 is SGHVS, CDR2 FQNEAQ. The V end lost 1 base, the J end lost 4 bases, and 13 bases lay between the germline ends. CDR3 length: 15 amino acids. This chain's CDR3 is CASSLGLDTIYGYTF. CDR3 sequence (DNA): TGTGCCAGCAGCTTAGGGCTTGACACGATCTATGGCTACACCTTC. The complete variable domain, with remaining parts taken from reference TRBV7-8 and TRBJ1-2, reads GAGVSQSPRYKVAKRGQDVALRCDPISGHVSLFWYQQALGQGPEFLTYFQNEAQLDKSGLPSDRFFAERPEGSVSTLKIQRTQQEDSAVYLCASSLGLDTIYGYTFGSGTRLTVV.

The chain is built from TRBV3-1 (or the pseudogene TRBV3-2) and TRBJ1-1, with 7 bases that match TRBD1. The CDR3 runs to 18 residues. V was clipped by 1 base and J by 4 bases; unmatched bases: 15. Germline V gives CDR1 LGHDT, CDR2 YNNKEL (reference sequence). The CDR3 DNA is TGTGCCAGCAGCCAAGGTATGGTGGACAGGACGAGGAGCACTGAAGCTTTCTTT. This sequence encodes CASSQGMVDRTRSTEAFF.

This clone was seen just once. The chain is built from TRBV19 and TRBJ2-3; D is possibly TRBD1 (7 bases). Germline values: CDR1 LNHDA, CDR2 SQIVND (reference sequence). Trimming left V 6 bases short and J 5 bases short, with 15 bases between. The CDR3 contains 14 residues. CDR3 sequence: CASRSQGEVDTQYF. CDR3 nucleotides: TGTGCCAGTAGGTCCCAGGGGGAGGTAGATACGCAGTATTTT.

This clone has only one observation. The chain has TRBV15 and TRBJ2-7, with TRBD1 matching over 7 bases. The CDR3 spans 15 residues. In germline, CDR1 is LNHNV, CDR2 YYDKDF (reference sequence). The V and J ends lost 2 bases and 2 bases, in that order; junction bases with no gene match: 6. The CDR3 loop reads CATSRLKGATYEQYF. The CDR3 DNA is TGTGCCACCAGCAGACTCAAGGGGGCAACCTACGAGCAGTACTTC.

The chain has TRBV6-2 or TRBV6-3 and TRBJ2-5, with 11 nucleotides matching TRBD2. The CDR3 runs to 15 residues. The trim removed 5 bases at V and 9 bases at J, leaving 11 bases unmatched. Germline V gene data show CDR1 as MNHEY and CDR2 as SVGEGT. The CDR3 spells CASSPIAGGLEAQYF. DNA of the CDR3: TGTGCCAGCAGTCCGATAGCGGGGGGGCTTGAGGCCCAGTACTTC.

The chain is built from TRBV7-3 and TRBJ2-3; 8 nucleotides line up with TRBD1. Trimming took 4 bases from V and 6 from J; bases not matched to a gene: 9. This CDR3 contains 15 residues. The germline gives CDR1 SGHTA, CDR2 FQGTGA. CDR3 in DNA: TGTGCCAGCAGCTCCACCGGGACAGGAGGGGATACGCAGTATTTT. Its protein is CASSSTGTGGDTQYF.

The chain links TRBV6-5 to TRBJ2-1; 14 bases are a match to TRBD2. V trimming: 6 bases; J trimming: 10 bases; junction bases outside the gene matches: 8. Germline V CDR1 and CDR2: MNHEY, SVGAGI. CDR3 size: 15 residues. The CDR3 protein is CASRSGLAGAGEQFF. The CDR3 bases are TGTGCCAGCAGGTCGGGACTAGCGGGAGCTGGCGAGCAGTTCTTC.

V gene TRBV11-2 combines with J gene TRBJ2-3; 12 bases are a match to TRBD2. Germline V gene sequence: CDR1 SGHAT, CDR2 FQNNGV. This CDR3 is built from 16 residues. Germline trimming cut 1 base from V and 6 bases from J; bases unmatched to any gene: 5. This chain's CDR3 is CASSLGLAGEGDTQYF. CDR3 sequence (DNA): TGTGCCAGCAGCTTAGGACTAGCGGGAGAGGGCGATACGCAGTATTTT.

This chain uses TRBV5-4 with TRBJ2-7, with 8 positions matching TRBD1. The CDR3 has 14 amino acids. J gave up 5 bases and V 0 bases, and 4 bases lay outside the gene matches. Germline assignment: CDR1 SGHNT and CDR2 YYREEE (reference sequence). CDR3 nucleotide sequence: TGTGCCAGCAGCTTGGGGTGGGGACAGGACGAGCAGTACTTC. Translating gives CASSLGWGQDEQYF.

This clone was detected a few times. The V gene is TRBV10-3, the J gene TRBJ2-1; possible D gene TRBD2, 6 bases. Trimming took off 1 base at V and 5 bases at J, with 12 bases between the two ends. This CDR3 contains 15 residues. Per the germline V gene, CDR1 is ENHRY and CDR2 is SYGVKD. The CDR3 sequence: CAISEFAGRDNEQFF. Written as DNA, the CDR3 is TGTGCCATCAGTGAGTTCGCGGGAAGGGACAATGAGCAGTTCTTC.

This chain's CDR3 is CASSLTGTSSNEQFF. The CDR3 DNA follows: TGTGCCAGCAGCCTTACCGGGACTAGCAGCAATGAGCAGTTCTTC. The chain couples TRBV7-9 to TRBJ2-1; 9 bases align to TRBD2. The CDR3 contains 15 residues. The germline V gene has CDR1 SEHNR and CDR2 FQNEAQ (reference sequence). V shed 5 bases, J shed 6 bases, and the junction held 8 bases outside the gene matches.

V and J are TRBV2 and TRBJ2-5; D gene ambiguous. Deletions cut 7 bases from V and 0 bases from J, with 15 bases between. The CDR3 contains 15 residues. Per the germline V gene, CDR1 is SNHLY and CDR2 is FYNNEI. CDR3: CASNRDSMYQETQYF. The DNA for the CDR3 is TGTGCCAGCAACCGCGACTCTATGTACCAAGAGACCCAGTACTTC.

The rearrangement links TRBV7-3 to TRBJ2-1, with 9 bases lining up with TRBD1. The germline CDR1 and CDR2 sequences are SGHTA and FQGTGA. The CDR3 sequence is 15 residues long. Unmatched junction bases numbered 7, after V lost 3 bases and J lost 7 bases. CDR3 loop: CASSFSGTGFNEQFF. The CDR3 region has the DNA TGTGCCAGCAGCTTCTCCGGGACAGGGTTTAATGAGCAGTTCTTC.

This clone was found a few times. V and J are TRBV5-7 and TRBJ1-3, with 7 bases that match TRBD1. TRBV5-7 is reported as an ORF; its role is uncertain. Trimming at V came to 3 bases and at J to 0 bases, leaving 12 bases not matched to a gene. The CDR3 length is 18 residues. The CDR3 here is CASSSRDPGQISGNTIYF. CDR3 nucleotide sequence: TGTGCCAGCAGCTCCAGAGATCCGGGACAGATCTCTGGAAACACCATATATTTT.

The chain carries TRBV3-1 (or the pseudogene TRBV3-2) and TRBJ2-1; 8 nucleotides match TRBD2. With 4 bases clipped from V and 6 bases from J, the junction kept 5 bases outside the gene matches. The CDR3 contains 14 residues. The germline V gene encodes CDR1 LGHDT and CDR2 YNNKEL (reference sequence). CDR3 bases: TGTGCCAGCAGCCGGGGGACTAGTAGCAATGAGCAGTTCTTC. This encodes CASSRGTSSNEQFF.

The rearrangement joins TRBV6-5 to TRBJ2-7; 10 nucleotides line up with TRBD2. The germline CDR1 and CDR2 sequences are MNHEY and SVGAGI. Unmatched junction bases numbered 3, after V lost 2 bases and J lost 2 bases. This CDR3 contains 15 residues. CDR3: CASSYRTSGTYEQYF. In nucleotides, the CDR3 is TGTGCCAGCAGTTACAGAACTAGCGGGACCTACGAGCAGTACTTC.

This clone was seen a single time. V is TRBV12-5 and J is TRBJ1-2, with D perhaps TRBD1 (5 bases). The germline V gene has CDR1 LGHNT and CDR2 FRNRAP. Trimming took 3 bases from V and 1 from J, leaving 9 bases between them. CDR3 length: 14 amino acids. The CDR3 region is CASGFRGVNYGYTF. In nucleotides, the CDR3 is TGTGCTAGTGGTTTTCGGGGGGTTAACTATGGCTACACCTTC.

The chain has TRBV9 and TRBJ2-2; 10 nucleotides align to TRBD2. The CDR3 is 15 amino acids. After removal of 5 bases from V and 6 bases from J, the junction contained 7 bases not matched to a gene. From germline, CDR1 is SGDLS and CDR2 YYNGEE. In DNA, the CDR3 is TGTGCCAGCAGTTTGAGCGGGGGGGCCGCCGGGGAGCTGTTTTTT. Protein: CASSLSGGAAGELFF. Variable domain in full (rest from reference TRBV9 and TRBJ2-2): DSGVTQTPKHLITATGQRVTLRCSPRSGDLSVYWYQQSLDQGLQFLIQYYNGEERAKGNILERFSAQQFPDLHSELNLSSLELGDSALYFCASSLSGGAAGELFFGEGSRLTVL.

CDR3: CASSKAPGTGPYNEQFF. CDR3 in DNA: TGTGCCAGCAGCAAAGCACCCGGGACAGGGCCCTACAATGAGCAGTTCTTC. V is TRBV21-1 and J is TRBJ2-1; TRBD1 is the table's D call, not checked against the DNA. TRBV21-1 is reported as a pseudogene. The CDR3 covers 17 residues.